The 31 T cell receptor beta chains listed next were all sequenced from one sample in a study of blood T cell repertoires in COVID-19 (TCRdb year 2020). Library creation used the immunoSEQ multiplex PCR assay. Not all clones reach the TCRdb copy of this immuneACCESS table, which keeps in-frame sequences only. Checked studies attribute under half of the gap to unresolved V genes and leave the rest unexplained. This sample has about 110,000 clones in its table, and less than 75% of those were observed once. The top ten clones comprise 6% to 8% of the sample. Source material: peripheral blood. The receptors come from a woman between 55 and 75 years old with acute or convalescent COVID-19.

The CDR3: CASSFRNTEAFF. DNA of the CDR3: TGTGCCAGCAGCTTCAGAAACACTGAAGCTTTCTTT. The chain carries TRBV7-8 and TRBJ1-1; D is unresolved. The germline CDR1 and CDR2 sequences are SGHVS and FQNEAQ. The CDR3 loop spans 12 amino acids. The V end was cut by 3 bases, the J end by 2 bases, with 4 bases between.

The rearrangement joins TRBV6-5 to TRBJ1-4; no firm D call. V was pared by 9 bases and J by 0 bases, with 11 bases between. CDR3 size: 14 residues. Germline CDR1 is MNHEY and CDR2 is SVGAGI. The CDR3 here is CASRRVATNEKLFF. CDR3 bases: TGTGCCAGTCGACGGGTCGCAACTAATGAAAAACTGTTTTTT.

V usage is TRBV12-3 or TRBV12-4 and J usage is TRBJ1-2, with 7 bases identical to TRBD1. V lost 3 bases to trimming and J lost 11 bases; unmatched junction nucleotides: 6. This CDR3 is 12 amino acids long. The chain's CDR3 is CASSFLNRGYTF. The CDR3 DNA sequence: TGTGCCAGCAGTTTTTTAAACAGGGGTTACACCTTC.

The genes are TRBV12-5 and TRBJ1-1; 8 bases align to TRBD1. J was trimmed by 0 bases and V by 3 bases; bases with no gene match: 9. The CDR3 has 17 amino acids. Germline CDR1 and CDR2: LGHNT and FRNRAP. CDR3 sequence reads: CASGFHDLTGVNTEAFF. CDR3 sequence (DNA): TGTGCTAGTGGTTTCCATGACCTGACAGGGGTGAACACTGAAGCTTTCTTT.

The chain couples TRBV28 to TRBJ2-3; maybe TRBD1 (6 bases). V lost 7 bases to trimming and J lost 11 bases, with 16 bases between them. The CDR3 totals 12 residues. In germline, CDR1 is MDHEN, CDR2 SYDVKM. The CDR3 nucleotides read TGTGCCAGCACCAACACAGGGTACAGGCAGTATTTT. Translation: CASTNTGYRQYF. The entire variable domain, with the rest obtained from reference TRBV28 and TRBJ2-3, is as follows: DVKVTQSSRYLVKRTGEKVFLECVQDMDHENMFWYRQDPGLGLRLIYFSYDVKMKEKGDIPEGYSVSREKKERFSLILESASTNQTSMYLCASTNTGYRQYFGPGTRLTVL.

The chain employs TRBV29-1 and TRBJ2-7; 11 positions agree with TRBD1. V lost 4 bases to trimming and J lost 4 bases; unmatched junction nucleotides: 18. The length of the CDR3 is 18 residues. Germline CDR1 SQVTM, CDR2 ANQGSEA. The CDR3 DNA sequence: TGCAGCGTTGTAGAGGACAGGGGGCGAGGAATTGGAACTTACGAGCAGTACTTC. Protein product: CSVVEDRGRGIGTYEQYF.

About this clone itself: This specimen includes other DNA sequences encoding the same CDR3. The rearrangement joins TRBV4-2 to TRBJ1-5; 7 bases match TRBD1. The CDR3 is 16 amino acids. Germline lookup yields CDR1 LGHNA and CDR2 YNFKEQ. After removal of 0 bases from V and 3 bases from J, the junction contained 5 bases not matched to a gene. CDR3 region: CASSQERGQLNQPQHF. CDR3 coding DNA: TGTGCCAGCAGCCAAGAGAGGGGACAGCTCAATCAGCCCCAGCATTTT.

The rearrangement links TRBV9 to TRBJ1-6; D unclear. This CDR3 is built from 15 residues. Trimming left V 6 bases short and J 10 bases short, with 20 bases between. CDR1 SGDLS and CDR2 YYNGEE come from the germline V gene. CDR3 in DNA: TGTGCCAGCAACCCCTCCTCGCGGGCGGACTCACCCCTCCACTTT. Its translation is CASNPSSRADSPLHF.

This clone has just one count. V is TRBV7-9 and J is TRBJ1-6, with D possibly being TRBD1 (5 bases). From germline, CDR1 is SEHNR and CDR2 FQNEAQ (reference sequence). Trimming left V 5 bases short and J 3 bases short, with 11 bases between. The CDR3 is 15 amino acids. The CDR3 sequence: CASSRSQGYNSPLHF. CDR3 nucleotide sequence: TGTGCCAGCAGCCGATCCCAGGGCTATAATTCACCCCTCCACTTT.

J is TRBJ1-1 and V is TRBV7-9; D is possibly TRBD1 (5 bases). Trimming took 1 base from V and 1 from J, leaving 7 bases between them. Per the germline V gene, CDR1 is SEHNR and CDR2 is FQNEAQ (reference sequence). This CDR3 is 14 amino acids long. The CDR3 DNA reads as TGTGCCAGCAGCTTAGGGGGCGCGAACACTGAAGCTTTCTTT. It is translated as CASSLGGANTEAFF.

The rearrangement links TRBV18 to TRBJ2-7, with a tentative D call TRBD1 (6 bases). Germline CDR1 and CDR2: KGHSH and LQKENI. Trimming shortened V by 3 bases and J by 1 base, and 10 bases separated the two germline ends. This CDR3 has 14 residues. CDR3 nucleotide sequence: TGTGCCAGCTCACCCGAACAGGGTTCCTACGAGCAGTACTTC. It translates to CASSPEQGSYEQYF.

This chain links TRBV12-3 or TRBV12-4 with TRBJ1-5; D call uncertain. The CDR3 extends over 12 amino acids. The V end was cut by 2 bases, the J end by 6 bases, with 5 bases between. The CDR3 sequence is CASSLRSQPQHF. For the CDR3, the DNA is TGTGCCAGCAGTTTAAGGAGTCAGCCCCAGCATTTT.

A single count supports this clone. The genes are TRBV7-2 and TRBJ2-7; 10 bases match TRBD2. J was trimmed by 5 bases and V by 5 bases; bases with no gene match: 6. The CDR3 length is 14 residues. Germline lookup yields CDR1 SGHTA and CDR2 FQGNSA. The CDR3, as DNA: TGTGCCAGCAGCCAGGGACTAGCGAGCAACGAGCAGTACTTC. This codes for CASSQGLASNEQYF.

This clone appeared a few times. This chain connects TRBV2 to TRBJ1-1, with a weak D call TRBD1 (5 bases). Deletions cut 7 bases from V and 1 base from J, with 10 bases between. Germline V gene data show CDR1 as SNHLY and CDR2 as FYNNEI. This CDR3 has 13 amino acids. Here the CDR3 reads CASKVGQNTEAFF. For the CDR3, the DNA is TGTGCCAGCAAGGTCGGACAGAACACTGAAGCTTTCTTT.

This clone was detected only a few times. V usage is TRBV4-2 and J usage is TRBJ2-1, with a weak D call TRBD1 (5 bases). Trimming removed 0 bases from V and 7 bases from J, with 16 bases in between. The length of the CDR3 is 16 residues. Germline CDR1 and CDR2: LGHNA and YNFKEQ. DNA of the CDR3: TGTGCCAGCAGCCAAGATCTGGGGCCCCCAAGGAATGAGCAGTTCTTC. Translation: CASSQDLGPPRNEQFF.

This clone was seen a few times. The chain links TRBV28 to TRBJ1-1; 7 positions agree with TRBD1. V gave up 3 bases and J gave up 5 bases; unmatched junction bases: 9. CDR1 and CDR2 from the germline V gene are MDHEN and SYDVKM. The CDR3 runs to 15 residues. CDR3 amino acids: CASSLGEGGRTEAFF. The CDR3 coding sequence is TGTGCCAGCAGTTTGGGAGAAGGGGGCAGAACTGAAGCTTTCTTT.

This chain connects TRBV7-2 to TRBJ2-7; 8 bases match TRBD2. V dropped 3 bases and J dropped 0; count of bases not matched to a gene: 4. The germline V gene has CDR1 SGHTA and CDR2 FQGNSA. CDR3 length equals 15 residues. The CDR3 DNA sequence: TGTGCCAGCAGCTTGGGTAGCGGGGACTCCTACGAGCAGTACTTC. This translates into CASSLGSGDSYEQYF. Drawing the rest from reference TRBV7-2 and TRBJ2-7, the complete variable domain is GAGVSQSPSNKVTEKGKDVELRCDPISGHTALYWYRQSLGQGLEFLIYFQGNSAPDKSGLPSDRFSAERTGGSVSTLTIQRTQQEDSAVYLCASSLGSGDSYEQYFGPGTRLTVT.

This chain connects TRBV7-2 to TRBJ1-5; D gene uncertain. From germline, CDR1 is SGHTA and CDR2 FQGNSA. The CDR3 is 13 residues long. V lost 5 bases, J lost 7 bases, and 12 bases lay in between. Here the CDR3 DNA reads TGTGCCAGCAGCCCCGACACATACCAGCCCCAGCATTTT. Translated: CASSPDTYQPQHF.

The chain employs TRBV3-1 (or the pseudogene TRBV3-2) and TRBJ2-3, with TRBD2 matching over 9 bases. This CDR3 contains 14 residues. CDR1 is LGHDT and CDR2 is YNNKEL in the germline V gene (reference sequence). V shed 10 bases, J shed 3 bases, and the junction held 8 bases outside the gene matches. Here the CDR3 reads CAISSGGLTDTQYF. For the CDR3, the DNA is TGTGCCATCTCGAGCGGGGGGCTAACAGATACGCAGTATTTT.

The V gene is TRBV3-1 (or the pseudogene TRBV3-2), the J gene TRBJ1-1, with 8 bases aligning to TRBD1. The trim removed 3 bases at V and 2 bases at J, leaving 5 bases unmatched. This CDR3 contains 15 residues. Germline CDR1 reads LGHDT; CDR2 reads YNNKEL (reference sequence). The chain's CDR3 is CASSHITGGNTEAFF. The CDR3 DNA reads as TGTGCCAGCAGCCACATAACAGGGGGAAACACTGAAGCTTTCTTT.

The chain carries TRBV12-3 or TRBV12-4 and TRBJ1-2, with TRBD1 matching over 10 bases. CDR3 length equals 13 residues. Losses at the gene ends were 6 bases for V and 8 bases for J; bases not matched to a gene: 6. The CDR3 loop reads CASRTGGAGGYTF. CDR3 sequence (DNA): TGTGCCAGCAGGACAGGGGGCGCGGGCGGCTACACCTTC.

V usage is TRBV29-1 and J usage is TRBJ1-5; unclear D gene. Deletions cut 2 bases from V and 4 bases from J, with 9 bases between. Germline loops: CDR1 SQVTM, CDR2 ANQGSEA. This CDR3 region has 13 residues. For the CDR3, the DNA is TGCAGCGTTGAATTAGGCGGTAATCAGCCCCAGCATTTT. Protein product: CSVELGGNQPQHF.

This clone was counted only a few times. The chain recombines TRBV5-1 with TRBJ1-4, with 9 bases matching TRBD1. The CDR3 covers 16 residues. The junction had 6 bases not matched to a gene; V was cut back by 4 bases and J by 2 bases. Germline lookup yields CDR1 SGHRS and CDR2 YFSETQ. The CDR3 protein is CASSRTGDGTNEKLFF. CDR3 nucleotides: TGCGCCAGCAGCAGGACAGGGGATGGGACTAATGAAAAACTGTTTTTT.

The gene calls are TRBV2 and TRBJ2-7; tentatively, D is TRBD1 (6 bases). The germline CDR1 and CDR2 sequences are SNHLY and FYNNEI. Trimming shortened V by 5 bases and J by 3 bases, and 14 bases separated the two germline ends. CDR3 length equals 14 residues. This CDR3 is CASSTVQGYYEQYF. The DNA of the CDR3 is TGTGCCAGCAGTACCGTACAGGGTTACTACGAGCAGTACTTC. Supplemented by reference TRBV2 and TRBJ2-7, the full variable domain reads EPEVTQTPSHQVTQMGQEVILRCVPISNHLYFYWYRQILGQKVEFLVSFYNNEISEKSEIFDDQFSVERPDGSNFTLKIRSTKLEDSAMYFCASSTVQGYYEQYFGPGTRLTVT.

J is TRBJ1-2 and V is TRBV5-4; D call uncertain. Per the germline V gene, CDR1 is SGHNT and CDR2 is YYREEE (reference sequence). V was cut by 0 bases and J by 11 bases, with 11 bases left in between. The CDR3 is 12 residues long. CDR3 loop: CASSLAGRVYTF. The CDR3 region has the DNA TGTGCCAGCAGCTTGGCCGGTCGTGTGTACACCTTC.

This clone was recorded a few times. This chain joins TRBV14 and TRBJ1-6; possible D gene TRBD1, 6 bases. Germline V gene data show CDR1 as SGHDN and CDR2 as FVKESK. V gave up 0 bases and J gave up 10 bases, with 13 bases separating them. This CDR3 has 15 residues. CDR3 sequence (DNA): TGTGCCAGCAGCCAAGATTGGACAGTTCGCTCACCCCTCCACTTT. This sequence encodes CASSQDWTVRSPLHF. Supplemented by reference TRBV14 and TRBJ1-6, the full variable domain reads EAGVTQFPSHSVIEKGQTVTLRCDPISGHDNLYWYRRVMGKEIKFLLHFVKESKQDESGMPNNRFLAERTGGTYSTLKVQPAELEDSGVYFCASSQDWTVRSPLHFGNGTRLTVT.

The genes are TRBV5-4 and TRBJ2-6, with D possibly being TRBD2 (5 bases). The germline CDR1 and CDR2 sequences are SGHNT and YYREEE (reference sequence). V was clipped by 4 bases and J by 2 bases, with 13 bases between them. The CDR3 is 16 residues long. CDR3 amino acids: CASSEQGRTGANVLTF. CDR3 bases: TGTGCCAGCAGCGAGCAAGGGAGAACTGGGGCCAACGTCCTGACTTTC.

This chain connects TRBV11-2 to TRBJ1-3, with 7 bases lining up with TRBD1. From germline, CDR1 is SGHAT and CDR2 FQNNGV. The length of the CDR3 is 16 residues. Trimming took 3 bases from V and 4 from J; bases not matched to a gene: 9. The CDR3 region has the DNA TGTGCCAGCAGCTTCGCACAGGGACAGCCCGGAAACACCATATATTTT. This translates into CASSFAQGQPGNTIYF.

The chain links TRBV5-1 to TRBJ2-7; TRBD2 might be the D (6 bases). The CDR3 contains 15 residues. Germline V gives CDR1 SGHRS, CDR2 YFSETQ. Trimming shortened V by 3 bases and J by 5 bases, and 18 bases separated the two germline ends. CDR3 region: CASSWDSPANHEQYF. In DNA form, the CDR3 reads TGCGCCAGCAGCTGGGACTCTCCCGCGAACCACGAGCAGTACTTC.

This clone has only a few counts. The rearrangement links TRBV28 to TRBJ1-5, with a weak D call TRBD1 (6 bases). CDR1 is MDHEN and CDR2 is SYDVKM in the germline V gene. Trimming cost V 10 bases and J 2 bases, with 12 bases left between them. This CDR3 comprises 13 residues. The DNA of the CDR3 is TGTGCCATCAACAGGGTTCGCAATCAGCCCCAGCATTTT. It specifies CAINRVRNQPQHF.

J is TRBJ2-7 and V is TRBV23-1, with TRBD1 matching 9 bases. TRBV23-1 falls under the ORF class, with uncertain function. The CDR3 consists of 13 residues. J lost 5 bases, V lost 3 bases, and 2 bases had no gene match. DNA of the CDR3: TGCGCCAGCAGTCAGGACAGGGGCAACGAGCAGTACTTC. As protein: CASSQDRGNEQYF.